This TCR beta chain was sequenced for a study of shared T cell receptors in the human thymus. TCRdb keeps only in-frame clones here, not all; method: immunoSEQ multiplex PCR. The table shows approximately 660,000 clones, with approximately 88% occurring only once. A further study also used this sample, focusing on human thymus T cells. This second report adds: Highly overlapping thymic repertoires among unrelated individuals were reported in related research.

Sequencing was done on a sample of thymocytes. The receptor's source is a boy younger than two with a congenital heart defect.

The CDR3 sequence is CASSEAGGDTEAFF. The CDR3 DNA is TGTGCCAGCAGTGAAGCAGGGGGCGACACTGAAGCTTTCTTT. V and J are TRBV6-4 and TRBJ1-1; 8 bases align to TRBD1. The CDR3 spans 14 residues. V was pared by 3 bases and J by 3 bases, with 3 bases of the junction left unmatched. CDR1 and CDR2 from the germline V gene are MRHNA and SNTAGT.